What follows describes a single T cell receptor beta chain. Its antigen is as yet unknown. This entry comes from a study of T cell repertoires in cytomegalovirus infection. Study information: Public TCR beta signatures were indicative of both CMV infection and a matching HLA type.

TCRdb ran MiXCR on the reads and lists one entry per CDR3 protein. The profile shows just under 550,000 distinct CDR3 sequences, more than 20% of them singletons. V shed 4 bases, J shed 2 bases, and the junction held 14 bases outside the gene matches. CDR3 length: 18 residues. Germline lookup yields CDR1 SGHDN and CDR2 FVKESK. The study, taken as a whole, reports: Cumulative frequency of public TCR beta families picked out carriers of CMV plus the relevant HLA. Clonotypes of TCR beta that were HLA-C-restricted and CMV-specific dominated the ex vivo response.

The sequencing sample was made of PBMCs. This receptor was taken from a human donor in good health (CMV status not recorded). Some clones in this sample may be carry-over from other donors' samples. The chain combines TRBV14 with TRBJ2-5; TRBD1 matches 9 bases. CDR3 in amino acids: CASSPYVLGTGTQETQYF. The CDR3 DNA reads TGTGCCAGCAGCCCCTACGTTCTCGGGACAGGGACACAAGAGACCCAGTACTTC.